The 28 T cell receptor beta chains below all came from one sample that was sequenced in a study of T cells in Graves' hyperthyroidism and ophthalmopathy. Researchers took RNA transcripts and amplified the TCR beta CDR3 regions from them. A set of HTBI primers served as the primers for a first-round RT-PCR of the TCR CDR3. TCRdb ran MiXCR on the multiplex PCR reads and lists one entry per CDR3 protein. The sample consists of around 400,000 distinct CDR3 sequences, roughly 15% of them appearing once. The sequencing sample was made of blood. The receptors stem from a woman aged 55-69 years with Graves' ophthalmopathy.

This clonotype was seen more than once but under ten times. This chain links TRBV20-1 with TRBJ2-1; 9 bases are shared with TRBD2. Germline-derived CDR1 and CDR2 are DFQATT and SNEGSKA (reference sequence). Trimming cost V 0 bases and J 3 bases; bases outside gene matches: 9. This CDR3 has 17 residues. The CDR3: CSARDRAGGSHYNEQFF. The CDR3 DNA is TGCAGTGCTAGAGATCGGGCGGGAGGGTCCCACTACAATGAGCAGTTCTTC.

The table lists this clonotype with a few counts. V is TRBV6-1 and J is TRBJ1-4, with D hard to call. The germline CDR1 and CDR2 sequences are MNHNS and SASEGT. This CDR3 is built from 16 residues. The germline V and J ends were trimmed by 7 bases and 3 bases, with 18 bases remaining between them. The CDR3 nucleotides read TGTGCCAGCACCCGCGGATTTCAGAGGTCTAATGAAAAACTGTTTTTT. Translated: CASTRGFQRSNEKLFF.

In this sample, this clonotype turned up many times. As DNA, the CDR3 is TGTGCCAGCAGTCTCGTCGGGAACTCCTACGAGCAGTACTTC. Amino acids: CASSLVGNSYEQYF. The genes are TRBV28 and TRBJ2-7, with a possible D match to TRBD2 (5 bases). Per germline, CDR1 MDHEN and CDR2 SYDVKM. The CDR3 contains 14 residues. V lost 5 bases to trimming and J lost 0 bases, with 11 bases between them.

The sample holds many counts of this clonotype. This chain connects TRBV29-1 to TRBJ2-3, with D perhaps matching TRBD2 (5 bases). Per the germline V gene, CDR1 is SQVTM and CDR2 is ANQGSEA. This CDR3 contains 12 residues. Trimming left V 2 bases short and J 4 bases short, with 7 bases between. The CDR3 DNA reads TGCAGCGTTGAAATGGGAGCAGATACGCAGTATTTT. Amino acids: CSVEMGADTQYF.

This clonotype was seen ten or more times. The V and J genes are TRBV27 and TRBJ2-2; D unclear. The CDR3 has 12 amino acids. V lost 7 bases to trimming and J lost 4 bases, with 7 bases between them. CDR1 and CDR2 (germline): MNHEY, SMNVEV (reference sequence). This chain's CDR3 is CASKQTTGELFF. The CDR3 DNA reads TGTGCCAGCAAACAGACCACCGGGGAGCTGTTTTTT.

This clonotype was counted a few times. The chain employs TRBV12-3 or TRBV12-4 and TRBJ2-6; the match to TRBD2 covers 8 bases. Trimming removed 6 bases from V and 0 bases from J; junction bases left unmatched: 4. The CDR3 runs 16 residues. The CDR3 sequence is CASSTGRVSGANVLTF. The CDR3 nucleotides read TGTGCCAGCAGCACCGGGAGGGTCTCTGGGGCCAACGTCCTGACTTTC.

The J gene is TRBJ2-1, the V gene TRBV5-8; TRBD2 matches 12 bases. This CDR3 has 14 amino acids. V lost 7 bases to trimming and J lost 9 bases; unmatched junction nucleotides: 8. Per the germline V gene, CDR1 is SGHTS and CDR2 is YDEGEE. The CDR3 DNA follows: TGTGCCAGCGCCTTCCTAGCGGGAGGGGCTGAGCAGTTCTTC. As protein: CASAFLAGGAEQFF.

This clonotype was counted many times. The chain links TRBV30 to TRBJ2-7, with 7 bases that match TRBD2. The CDR3 spans 14 residues. V was pared by 5 bases and J by 5 bases, with 12 bases of the junction left unmatched. Germline CDR1 reads GTSNPN; CDR2 reads SVGIG (reference sequence). This CDR3 is CAWSGGLGRDEQYF. The CDR3 DNA follows: TGTGCCTGGTCGGGGGGACTGGGGAGGGACGAGCAGTACTTC.

This clonotype was counted ten times or more. This chain connects TRBV7-2 to TRBJ2-5; perhaps TRBD1 as D (6 bases). Trimming took off 1 base at V and 1 base at J, with 16 bases between the two ends. CDR3 length equals 17 residues. Germline CDR1 reads SGHTA; CDR2 reads FQGNSA. The CDR3 is CASSLGPTAGAQETQYF. The CDR3 coding sequence is TGTGCCAGCAGCTTAGGACCCACGGCAGGGGCCCAAGAGACCCAGTACTTC.

Only a few counts were recorded for this clonotype. V and J are TRBV6-1 and TRBJ2-1; D call uncertain. The germline gives CDR1 MNHNS, CDR2 SASEGT. CDR3 length: 15 amino acids. V dropped 6 bases and J dropped 8 bases, with 20 bases sitting between them. This CDR3 reads CASSPISSGVHEQFF. CDR3 coding DNA: TGTGCCAGCAGCCCAATTTCAAGTGGAGTTCATGAGCAGTTCTTC.

V gene TRBV28 combines with J gene TRBJ1-1; 9 positions agree with TRBD1. CDR1 MDHEN and CDR2 SYDVKM come from the germline V gene. The CDR3 has 15 residues. The J segment lost 1 base and the V segment lost 5 bases, leaving 5 bases of the junction unmatched. This chain's CDR3 is CASSKPGQGNTEAFF. CDR3 nucleotides: TGTGCCAGCAGTAAACCGGGACAGGGGAACACTGAAGCTTTCTTT.

This clonotype was counted at least ten times. The V call is TRBV5-1, the J call TRBJ2-3; 11 bases line up with TRBD1. This CDR3 has 17 residues. Germline V gene sequence: CDR1 SGHRS, CDR2 YFSETQ. V lost 4 bases to trimming and J lost 4 bases; unmatched junction nucleotides: 11. CDR3: CASSPRSGTGGSDTQYF. The CDR3 DNA reads as TGCGCCAGCAGCCCGCGGTCCGGGACAGGGGGTTCAGATACGCAGTATTTT.

There are many counts of this clonotype. The chain recombines TRBV5-1 with TRBJ2-1; D perhaps matches TRBD2 (5 bases). V lost 0 bases, J lost 9 bases, and 16 bases lay in between. Germline CDR1 and CDR2: SGHRS and YFSETQ. The CDR3 has 15 residues. CDR3: CASSLEVPTAGEQFF. CDR3 DNA: TGCGCCAGCAGCTTGGAAGTCCCCACGGCGGGTGAGCAGTTCTTC.

This clonotype was observed a few times. This chain links TRBV10-1 with TRBJ2-5; 9 nucleotides match TRBD2. The CDR3 is made up of 15 amino acids. The junction had 4 bases not matched to a gene; V was cut back by 4 bases and J by 1 base. Germline V lookup: CDR1 WNHNN, CDR2 SYGVQD (reference sequence). The CDR3 protein is CASSALAGRQETQYF. CDR3 in DNA: TGCGCCAGCAGTGCCCTAGCGGGACGCCAAGAGACCCAGTACTTC.

This clonotype was counted at least ten times. The chain links TRBV18 to TRBJ2-3; D is ambiguous. The CDR3 runs to 15 residues. V was shortened by 6 bases and J by 2 bases, with 15 bases between the two germline ends. The V gene's germline CDR1 is KGHSH and CDR2 LQKENI. CDR3 amino acids: CASSPVTGPTDTQYF. CDR3 nucleotides: TGTGCCAGCTCCCCGGTAACGGGTCCCACAGATACGCAGTATTTT. Supplemented by reference TRBV18 and TRBJ2-3, the full variable domain reads NAGVMQNPRHLVRRRGQEARLRCSPMKGHSHVYWYRQLPEEGLKFMVYLQKENIIDESGMPKERFSAEFPKEGPSILRIQQVVRGDSAAYFCASSPVTGPTDTQYFGPGTRLTVL.

In regard to this clonotype: This may be a read error, as it is one base from a much larger clone. The chain carries TRBV28 and TRBJ2-5, with D possibly TRBD2 on 6 matching bases. This CDR3 spans 16 amino acids. V lost 8 bases to trimming and J lost 8 bases, with 27 bases between them. Germline V gives CDR1 MDHEN, CDR2 SYDVKM. CDR3 region: CASQTQPARRLDTQYF. The CDR3 DNA reads as TGTGCCAGCCAGACCCAGCCCGCTCGCCGACTAGATACCCAGTACTTC.

V usage is TRBV9 and J usage is TRBJ2-1; 7 positions agree with TRBD2. V lost 0 bases, J lost 5 bases, and 5 bases stayed unmatched. Germline lookup yields CDR1 SGDLS and CDR2 YYNGEE. CDR3 size: 15 residues. The CDR3 bases are TGTGCCAGCAGCGTAGCTTTGCGGGAGAACAATGAGCAGTTCTTC. It is translated as CASSVALRENNEQFF.

In this sample, this clonotype turned up many times. The chain has TRBV4-1 and TRBJ2-1; D is possibly TRBD2 (5 bases). Trimming removed 4 bases at V and 7 bases at J, with 14 bases between. The V gene's germline CDR1 is MGHRA and CDR2 YSYEKL. The CDR3 length is 14 residues. The CDR3 spells CASSPPGSANEQFF. The CDR3, as DNA: TGCGCCAGCAGCCCACCGGGGAGCGCGAATGAGCAGTTCTTC.

The CDR3 DNA reads TGTGCCTGGAGCAGGGTGCCCCGGGAGACCCAGTACTTC. This codes for CAWSRVPRETQYF. The chain recombines TRBV30 with TRBJ2-5, with D perhaps matching TRBD1 (5 bases). Trimming left V 3 bases short and J 5 bases short, with 13 bases between. This CDR3 comprises 13 residues. Germline CDR1 and CDR2: GTSNPN and SVGIG (reference sequence).

V usage is TRBV4-1 and J usage is TRBJ2-1; D remains ambiguous. Germline V lookup: CDR1 MGHRA, CDR2 YSYEKL. There are 15 residues in the CDR3. V dropped 0 bases and J dropped 10 bases, with 16 bases sitting between them. As DNA, the CDR3 is TGCGCCAGCAGCCAAGATACCGCTTTCCGAGGAGAGCAGTTCTTC. This codes for CASSQDTAFRGEQFF.

The V and J genes are TRBV20-1 and TRBJ2-1; TRBD1 matches 7 bases. The CDR3 consists of 13 residues. The V segment lost 0 bases and the J segment 4 bases; nucleotides outside the gene matches: 0. Germline CDR1 DFQATT, CDR2 SNEGSKA (reference sequence). In DNA, the CDR3 is TGCAGTGCTAGAGAGGGACAGTACAATGAGCAGTTCTTC. Translated, it gives CSAREGQYNEQFF.

This clonotype was counted between two and nine times. The gene calls are TRBV6-9 and TRBJ2-2; 10 nucleotides align to TRBD2. J lost 6 bases, V lost 3 bases, and 4 bases had no gene match. Looked up from germline, CDR1 is MNHGY and CDR2 is SVAAGI. This CDR3 spans 15 amino acids. DNA for the CDR3: TGTGCCAGCAGTTACCTAGCGGGAGCGTCCGGGGAGCTGTTTTTT. Translated, it gives CASSYLAGASGELFF.

This clonotype was seen ten or more times. The J gene is TRBJ2-7, the V gene TRBV28; no clear D. The CDR3 consists of 12 residues. V dropped 2 bases and J dropped 1 base, with 3 bases sitting between them. Germline V CDR1 and CDR2: MDHEN, SYDVKM. The CDR3 region has the DNA TGTGCCAGCAGTTTAAATTCCTACGAGCAGTACTTC. It is translated as CASSLNSYEQYF.

Ten or more counts support this clonotype. The chain uses TRBV6-5 and TRBJ2-1; the D gene is possibly TRBD2 (5 bases). Trimming removed 0 bases at V and 7 bases at J, with 19 bases between. The CDR3 sequence is 17 residues long. Germline V gene sequence: CDR1 MNHEY, CDR2 SVGAGI. The CDR3 loop is CASSYSPSRPRRNEQFF. Written as DNA, the CDR3 is TGTGCCAGCAGTTACTCGCCTAGCCGACCGAGAAGAAATGAGCAGTTCTTC.

This clonotype has more than one count but fewer than ten. The chain has TRBV7-9 and TRBJ2-7, with 10 bases identical to TRBD1. Germline V gene lookup returns CDR1 SEHNR and CDR2 FQNEAQ (reference sequence). V lost 3 bases, J lost 1 base, and 6 bases stayed unmatched. This CDR3 has 16 residues. Here the CDR3 reads CASSLEVGQGSYEQYF. The CDR3, as DNA: TGTGCCAGCAGCTTGGAGGTGGGACAGGGGTCCTACGAGCAGTACTTC.

The CDR3 is CASSYAGQGDEKLFF. CDR3 sequence (DNA): TGTGCCAGCAGTTACGCAGGACAGGGAGATGAAAAACTGTTTTTT. The V and J genes are TRBV6-2 or TRBV6-3 and TRBJ1-4; 8 nucleotides line up with TRBD1. This CDR3 is built from 15 residues. From germline, CDR1 is MNHEY and CDR2 SVGEGT. V trimming: 2 bases; J trimming: 6 bases; junction bases outside the gene matches: 5.

The chain recombines TRBV5-1 with TRBJ1-1; tentatively, D is TRBD1 (6 bases). This CDR3 region has 13 residues. Germline values: CDR1 SGHRS, CDR2 YFSETQ. V lost 7 bases and J 1 base, leaving 11 bases between the germline ends. The CDR3 region is CASGTTGNTEAFF. The CDR3 DNA reads TGCGCCAGCGGGACAACGGGGAACACTGAAGCTTTCTTT.

For the CDR3, the DNA is TGTGCCAGCATCACCGGGACAGGGGCCACCGGGGAGCTGTTTTTT. It encodes CASITGTGATGELFF. The chain couples TRBV12-3 or TRBV12-4 to TRBJ2-2; the match to TRBD1 covers 10 bases. V shed 7 bases and J 4 bases; nucleotides not matched to a gene: 6. The CDR3 contains 15 residues.